The 16 T cell receptor beta chains below come from one sample, sequenced in a study of CD8+ T cells in alopecia areata. Extraction and reverse transcription of RNA yielded cDNA as the sequencing template. Produced via immunoSEQ multiplex PCR; TCRdb's table is partial and in-frame only. This sample has fewer than 200,000 clones, with 50% to 60% found just once. This sample comprised CD4+ T cells sorted from blood, obtained at week 0. The source is a human donor with alopecia areata.

The chain is built from TRBV7-2 and TRBJ1-2; D gene uncertain. Deletions cut 5 bases from V and 4 bases from J, with 5 bases between. Germline V gene sequence: CDR1 SGHTA, CDR2 FQGNSA. This CDR3 is 11 amino acids long. Written as DNA, the CDR3 is TGTGCCAGCAGCCTCCGCTATGGCTACACCTTC. It yields the protein CASSLRYGYTF. The variable domain in full, with the rest retrieved from reference TRBV7-2 and TRBJ1-2, is GAGVSQSPSNKVTEKGKDVELRCDPISGHTALYWYRQSLGQGLEFLIYFQGNSAPDKSGLPSDRFSAERTGGSVSTLTIQRTQQEDSAVYLCASSLRYGYTFGSGTRLTVV.

This clone was found once. The gene calls are TRBV7-9 and TRBJ2-4, with D perhaps TRBD1 (5 bases). This CDR3 is built from 14 residues. Trimming removed 1 base at V and 6 bases at J, with 10 bases between. CDR1 is SEHNR and CDR2 is FQNEAQ in the germline V gene (reference sequence). Here the CDR3 DNA reads TGTGCCAGCAGCTTAGAGATCACAGGAAACATTCAGTACTTC. As protein: CASSLEITGNIQYF.

This clone has just a few counts. V is TRBV30 and J is TRBJ2-5; the D is unclear. V was trimmed by 4 bases and J by 1 base, leaving 4 bases between them. The V gene's germline CDR1 is GTSNPN and CDR2 SVGIG (reference sequence). This CDR3 comprises 11 residues. DNA of the CDR3: TGTGCCTGGACCCGCCAAGAGACCCAGTACTTC. Translated: CAWTRQETQYF.

The chain combines TRBV2 with TRBJ2-3, with D unresolved. This CDR3 spans 12 amino acids. V was trimmed by 4 bases and J by 5 bases, leaving 7 bases between them. Looked up from germline, CDR1 is SNHLY and CDR2 is FYNNEI. DNA of the CDR3: TGTGCCAGCAGTGGGGCCGGAGATACGCAGTATTTT. It translates to CASSGAGDTQYF.

This clone was detected once. Written as DNA, the CDR3 is TGTGCCAGCAGCTTAGCGGGTCAGAATGCCTACGAGCAGTACTTC. Its translation is CASSLAGQNAYEQYF. The chain combines TRBV7-2 with TRBJ2-7; D not resolved. V dropped 0 bases and J dropped 2 bases, with 11 bases sitting between them. Germline V gene sequence: CDR1 SGHTA, CDR2 FQGNSA. The CDR3 sequence is 15 residues long.

This chain joins TRBV7-2 and TRBJ1-5; TRBD1 matches at 11 bases. CDR3 size: 14 residues. After removal of 5 bases from V and 7 bases from J, the junction contained 4 bases not matched to a gene. Germline V gene lookup returns CDR1 SGHTA and CDR2 FQGNSA. The CDR3 here is CASSTGTGGQPQHF. In DNA, the CDR3 is TGTGCCAGCAGCACCGGGACAGGGGGACAGCCCCAGCATTTT.

The J gene is TRBJ1-2, the V gene TRBV9, with 8 positions matching TRBD1. CDR1 is SGDLS and CDR2 is YYNGEE in the germline V gene. V dropped 5 bases and J dropped 8; count of bases not matched to a gene: 8. The CDR3 is 13 residues long. CDR3 amino acids: CASSDWTGRGYTF. In DNA, the CDR3 is TGTGCCAGCAGTGACTGGACAGGGAGAGGCTACACCTTC.

Only a few counts were recorded for this clone. The V gene is TRBV5-1, the J gene TRBJ1-5, with 7 nucleotides matching TRBD1. The V and J ends lost 5 bases and 2 bases, in that order; junction bases with no gene match: 7. Looked up from germline, CDR1 is SGHRS and CDR2 is YFSETQ. The CDR3 has 15 amino acids. DNA for the CDR3: TGCGCCAGCAGACCGACAGGGACGGGCAATCAGCCCCAGCATTTT. The encoded protein is CASRPTGTGNQPQHF.

In this sample, this clone turned up a few times. J is TRBJ2-7 and V is TRBV7-9, with 7 nucleotides matching TRBD1. In germline, CDR1 is SEHNR, CDR2 FQNEAQ (reference sequence). This CDR3 spans 14 amino acids. V trimming: 7 bases; J trimming: 2 bases; junction bases outside the gene matches: 8. CDR3 protein: CASTQGGQTYEQYF. The CDR3 DNA is TGTGCCAGCACTCAAGGGGGACAGACCTACGAGCAGTACTTC. The full variable domain, its missing parts supplied by reference TRBV7-9 and TRBJ2-7, is DTGVSQNPRHKITKRGQNVTFRCDPISEHNRLYWYRQTLGQGPEFLTYFQNEAQLEKSRLLSDRFSAERPKGSFSTLEIQRTEQGDSAMYLCASTQGGQTYEQYFGPGTRLTVT.

This clone was found once. The V gene is TRBV25-1, the J gene TRBJ1-1; perhaps TRBD1 as D (6 bases). CDR1 and CDR2 from the germline V gene are MGHDK and SYGVNS. The CDR3 is 12 residues long. V was pared by 7 bases and J by 6 bases, with 12 bases between. CDR3 residues: CASTDGGPEAFF. The CDR3, as DNA: TGTGCCAGCACCGATGGGGGCCCTGAAGCTTTCTTT.

The genes are TRBV29-1 and TRBJ2-6; 11 bases line up with TRBD1. Germline loops: CDR1 SQVTM, CDR2 ANQGSEA. CDR3 size: 17 residues. The V and J ends lost 7 bases and 1 base, in that order; junction bases with no gene match: 9. Here the CDR3 DNA reads TGCAGCGCCCAGACGGGACAGGGGGTTTCTGGGGCCAACGTCCTGACTTTC. It specifies CSAQTGQGVSGANVLTF. The variable domain in full, with the rest retrieved from reference TRBV29-1 and TRBJ2-6, is SAVISQKPSRDICQRGTSLTIQCQVDSQVTMMFWYRQQPGQSLTLIATANQGSEATYESGFVIDKFPISRPNLTFSTLTVSNMSPEDSSIYLCSAQTGQGVSGANVLTFGAGSRLTVL.

The rearrangement joins TRBV5-1 to TRBJ1-4; a weak D match, TRBD1 (5 bases). The germline CDR1 and CDR2 sequences are SGHRS and YFSETQ. This CDR3 region has 13 residues. V lost 7 bases to trimming and J lost 7 bases, with 14 bases between them. The chain's CDR3 is CASRMSTGEKLFF. Here the CDR3 DNA reads TGCGCCAGCCGGATGAGTACAGGTGAAAAACTGTTTTTT.

In DNA, the CDR3 is TGCGCCAGCAGTAGCGAGGGCCCGAACACCGGGGAGCTGTTTTTT. Its translation is CASSSEGPNTGELFF. The chain couples TRBV5-1 to TRBJ2-2, with TRBD2 as a possible D gene (5 bases). The CDR3 loop spans 15 amino acids. V lost 5 bases to trimming and J lost 0 bases, with 11 bases between them. CDR1 is SGHRS and CDR2 is YFSETQ in the germline V gene.

The gene calls are TRBV29-1 and TRBJ2-3; possible D gene TRBD2, 6 bases. Germline V gene data show CDR1 as SQVTM and CDR2 as ANQGSEA. The CDR3 totals 14 residues. The germline V and J ends were trimmed by 2 bases and 5 bases, with 14 bases remaining between them. CDR3 coding DNA: TGCAGCGTTGAATCATCAGGGAGGAGAGATACGCAGTATTTT. This sequence encodes CSVESSGRRDTQYF.

The chain couples TRBV7-9 to TRBJ2-1; TRBD2 agrees at 10 bases. Germline V gene data show CDR1 as SEHNR and CDR2 as FQNEAQ (reference sequence). The CDR3 covers 16 residues. After removal of 4 bases from V and 0 bases from J, the junction contained 3 bases not matched to a gene. CDR3 nucleotide sequence: TGTGCCAGCAGCTCTACTAGCGGGGCCTCCTACAATGAGCAGTTCTTC. Protein product: CASSSTSGASYNEQFF.

This clone occurred a few times. The rearrangement uses TRBV5-1 and TRBJ1-2, with 7 bases matching TRBD1. CDR3 length: 17 amino acids. Germline assignment: CDR1 SGHRS and CDR2 YFSETQ. Unmatched junction bases numbered 15, after V lost 3 bases and J lost 4 bases. The CDR3 sequence is CASSWTGGTENLYGYTF. For the CDR3, the DNA is TGCGCCAGCAGCTGGACCGGCGGGACAGAAAACCTCTATGGCTACACCTTC.